Presented here are 22 T cell receptor beta chains from one specimen sequenced in a study of shared clonotypes between healthy human individuals. Clones were read by immunoSEQ multiplex PCR, and TCRdb kept only the in-frame ones, dropping some. The data contain over a million clones, about 74% of them singletons. Sequenced: memory CD4+ T cells sorted from blood. Subset given: CD45RA-negative fraction. These TCRs come from a young man in good health.

The chain has TRBV9 and TRBJ2-3; the D is unclear. The CDR3 totals 15 residues. CDR1 and CDR2 (germline): SGDLS, YYNGEE. V dropped 4 bases and J dropped 0 bases, with 12 bases sitting between them. CDR3 sequence reads: CASSPNPASTDTQYF. The CDR3 DNA follows: TGTGCCAGCAGCCCAAATCCGGCGAGCACAGATACGCAGTATTTT.

The table lists this clone with a count of one. The rearrangement links TRBV28 to TRBJ2-7; D is unresolved. V lost 8 bases, J lost 4 bases, and 6 bases lay in between. The germline CDR1 and CDR2 sequences are MDHEN and SYDVKM. The length of the CDR3 is 10 residues. CDR3 loop: CASGKYEQYF. For the CDR3, the DNA is TGTGCCAGCGGGAAATACGAGCAGTACTTC.

The chain is built from TRBV23-1 and TRBJ1-5; no definite D call. TRBV23-1 is identified as an open reading frame with a role that is uncertain. This CDR3 spans 14 amino acids. The V end lost 8 bases, the J end lost 1 base, and 12 bases lay between the germline ends. DNA of the CDR3: TGCGCCAGCCCCCCAAAGGGAAGCAATCAGCCCCAGCATTTT. Translation gives CASPPKGSNQPQHF.

The chain is built from TRBV5-1 and TRBJ2-1, with D tentatively TRBD1 or TRBD2 (5 bases each). The CDR3 is 15 residues long. Trimming took 4 bases from V and 6 from J, leaving 17 bases between them. Germline V CDR1 and CDR2: SGHRS, YFSETQ. CDR3 protein: CASSPLQGTRNEQFF. DNA of the CDR3: TGCGCCAGCAGCCCCCTCCAAGGGACCCGCAATGAGCAGTTCTTC.

This rearrangement joins TRBV25-1 to TRBJ1-4; 9 bases match TRBD1. The germline CDR1 and CDR2 sequences are MGHDK and SYGVNS. The CDR3 runs to 15 residues. V lost 3 bases and J lost 8; bases outside the gene matches: 7. For the CDR3, the DNA is TGTGCCAGCAGTGAGCCCGGGACAGGGACGGAAAAACTGTTTTTT. Encoded protein: CASSEPGTGTEKLFF.

The chain has TRBV19 and TRBJ2-3; a weak D match, TRBD2 (7 bases). The V end lost 5 bases, the J end lost 3 bases, and 12 bases lay between the germline ends. The CDR3 loop spans 14 amino acids. Germline V gene sequence: CDR1 LNHDA, CDR2 SQIVND (reference sequence). The CDR3, as DNA: TGTGCCAGTAGTGGGGGGGGCTTTACAGATACGCAGTATTTT. Protein sequence: CASSGGGFTDTQYF. Full variable domain (outside the CDR3, taken from reference TRBV19 and TRBJ2-3): DGGITQSPKYLFRKEGQNVTLSCEQNLNHDAMYWYRQDPGQGLRLIYYSQIVNDFQKGDIAEGYSVSREKKESFPLTVTSAQKNPTAFYLCASSGGGFTDTQYFGPGTRLTVL.

The rearrangement uses TRBV5-5 and TRBJ2-2; D not resolved. The CDR3 has 16 residues. CDR1 and CDR2 (germline): SGHKS, YYEKEE (reference sequence). V lost 4 bases and J lost 1, with 14 bases in between. The CDR3 is CASSTTDNRNTGELFF. CDR3 nucleotides: TGTGCCAGCAGCACCACAGATAATAGGAACACCGGGGAGCTGTTTTTT.

Only one count was recorded for this clone. A junction boundary mismatches the germline segment, possibly from a read error. CDR3 protein: CASTLQGDTGELFF. The CDR3 coding sequence is TGTGCCAGCACCTTACAGGGAGACACCGGGGAGCTGTTTTTT. The V call is TRBV11-3, the J call TRBJ2-2, with TRBD1 as a possible D gene (6 bases). Looked up from germline, CDR1 is SGHNT and CDR2 is YENEEA. This CDR3 spans 14 amino acids.

The chain carries TRBV30 and TRBJ1-2; TRBD1 matches 8 bases. CDR3 length: 13 amino acids. Germline V gives CDR1 GTSNPN, CDR2 SVGIG (reference sequence). The V and J ends lost 1 base and 6 bases, in that order; junction bases with no gene match: 4. CDR3 nucleotides: TGTGCCTGGAGTGCGACAGGGGTGAATGGCTACACCTTC. Its protein is CAWSATGVNGYTF.

The chain combines TRBV28 with TRBJ2-4; a weak D match, TRBD2 (5 bases). Deletions cut 2 bases from V and 1 base from J, with 9 bases between. This CDR3 is built from 15 residues. Germline CDR1 reads MDHEN; CDR2 reads SYDVKM. This chain's CDR3 is CASSLEGKAKNIQYF. The CDR3 DNA reads as TGTGCCAGCAGTTTAGAGGGAAAGGCCAAAAACATTCAGTACTTC.

As concerns this clone: Other DNA sequences in this specimen translate into the identical CDR3. CDR3 sequence (DNA): TGTGCCAGCAGCTCGGGACAGGGGAACACCGGGGAGCTGTTTTTT. Translation: CASSSGQGNTGELFF. This sequence joins TRBV28 and TRBJ2-2, with 9 bases aligning to TRBD1. CDR1 and CDR2 (germline): MDHEN, SYDVKM. The ends lost 6 bases at V and 1 base at J; junction bases unmatched: 3. The CDR3 contains 15 residues.

The chain employs TRBV19 and TRBJ1-1, with D possibly TRBD1 on 6 matching bases. V gave up 2 bases and J gave up 4 bases, with 8 bases separating them. CDR3 length: 13 amino acids. Germline V gene lookup returns CDR1 LNHDA and CDR2 SQIVND (reference sequence). CDR3 residues: CASSIRGITEAFF. CDR3 DNA: TGTGCCAGTAGTATAAGGGGGATCACTGAAGCTTTCTTT.

The rearrangement uses TRBV7-9 and TRBJ2-2; D is unresolved. This CDR3 is 15 amino acids long. The germline V gene encodes CDR1 SEHNR and CDR2 FQNEAQ (reference sequence). Trimming stripped 1 base from V and 6 bases from J, with 12 bases between. The CDR3 loop reads CASSLDVGSPGELFF. The CDR3 nucleotides read TGTGCCAGCAGCTTAGACGTCGGTTCACCCGGGGAGCTGTTTTTT.

The chain uses TRBV7-6 and TRBJ1-1; TRBD1 might be the D (5 bases). CDR1 SGHVS and CDR2 FNYEAQ come from the germline V gene. The CDR3 extends over 14 amino acids. V dropped 4 bases and J dropped 7 bases, with 16 bases sitting between them. The CDR3 spells CASSSQAGSGEAFF. In DNA form, the CDR3 reads TGTGCCAGCAGCTCCCAGGCAGGGAGTGGTGAAGCTTTCTTT.

Details on this clone: Being one base from a much bigger clone, this may be a read error. The chain is built from TRBV5-4 and TRBJ2-1; 7 bases match TRBD1. The V and J ends lost 0 bases and 2 bases, in that order; junction bases with no gene match: 2. The CDR3 is 15 amino acids. Germline lookup yields CDR1 SGHNT and CDR2 YYREEE (reference sequence). The CDR3 region has the DNA TGTGCCAGCAGCTTGGGGCAGGGGGCCTACAATGAGCAGTTCTTC. This encodes CASSLGQGAYNEQFF. Full variable domain (missing parts from reference TRBV5-4 and TRBJ2-1): ETGVTQSPTHLIKTRGQQVTLRCSSQSGHNTVSWYQQALGQGPQFIFQYYREEENGRGNFPPRFSGLQFPNYSSELNVNALELDDSALYLCASSLGQGAYNEQFFGPGTRLTVL.

The V gene is TRBV5-1, the J gene TRBJ2-3; no reliable D call. Germline values: CDR1 SGHRS, CDR2 YFSETQ. V lost 0 bases and J lost 0, with 11 bases in between. This CDR3 is built from 16 residues. As DNA, the CDR3 is TGCGCCAGCAGCTTGGCCTACACAGCTAGCACAGATACGCAGTATTTT. Translating gives CASSLAYTASTDTQYF.

The rearrangement uses TRBV7-2 and TRBJ1-1, with TRBD1 as a possible D gene (6 bases). The CDR3 spans 17 residues. The V end was cut by 1 base, the J end by 6 bases, with 21 bases between. Germline loops: CDR1 SGHTA, CDR2 FQGNSA. CDR3 coding DNA: TGTGCCAGCAGCTTAGGACAATATCAGGGGAATGGGGCTGAAGCTTTCTTT. It specifies CASSLGQYQGNGAEAFF.

As for this clone: A far larger clone is a single base away, which makes a read error likely. The genes are TRBV18 and TRBJ2-3, with 9 bases matching TRBD1. The germline V gene has CDR1 KGHSH and CDR2 LQKENI. The CDR3 is 13 amino acids. V lost 8 bases and J lost 1; bases outside the gene matches: 1. CDR3 sequence (DNA): TGTGCCAGCAGACAGGGGGGCACAGATACGCAGTATTTT. This sequence encodes CASRQGGTDTQYF.

The chain couples TRBV6-6 to TRBJ1-5; no clear D. Germline V CDR1 and CDR2: MNHNY, SVGAGI (reference sequence). Trimming left V 6 bases short and J 7 bases short, with 13 bases between. The CDR3 contains 13 residues. The CDR3 spells CASSPPPGQPQHF. CDR3 nucleotide sequence: TGTGCCAGCAGCCCCCCCCCGGGCCAGCCCCAGCATTTT.

This clone has just one count. The chain recombines TRBV11-2 with TRBJ1-3; 8 positions agree with TRBD1. The CDR3 runs 16 residues. J lost 1 base, V lost 6 bases, and 8 bases had no gene match. Germline V gene sequence: CDR1 SGHAT, CDR2 FQNNGV. The CDR3 is CASSQDRGTSGNTIYF. The CDR3 DNA sequence: TGTGCCAGCAGTCAAGACAGGGGCACATCTGGAAACACCATATATTTT.

The V gene is TRBV11-3, the J gene TRBJ2-7; 9 nucleotides line up with TRBD2. V shed 2 bases and J 5 bases; nucleotides not matched to a gene: 7. CDR3 length equals 15 residues. Germline lookup yields CDR1 SGHNT and CDR2 YENEEA. The CDR3 DNA sequence: TGTGCCAGCAGCTTACATAGCGGGAGCTCTAACGAGCAGTACTTC. Protein product: CASSLHSGSSNEQYF.

V usage is TRBV10-1 and J usage is TRBJ1-5; 7 positions agree with TRBD1. CDR3 length: 14 amino acids. The germline V gene encodes CDR1 WNHNN and CDR2 SYGVQD (reference sequence). V lost 3 bases, J lost 4 bases, and 3 bases stayed unmatched. The CDR3 loop reads CASSDCRGNQPQHF. For the CDR3, the DNA is TGCGCCAGCAGTGATTGCAGGGGGAATCAGCCCCAGCATTTT.